The next 2 T cell receptor beta chains were all read from a single sample in a study of response to subunit inactivated influenza vaccine. TCRdb processed the RT-PCR reads anew with MiXCR; each CDR3 protein has one entry. This table has 550,000 to 600,000 distinct CDR3 sequences, 12% appearing once. Sample: PBMCs from blood, taken on the day of vaccination. All receptors derive from a man over 45 who received an inactivated influenza vaccine.

This chain connects TRBV28 to TRBJ2-5, with TRBD2 identical over 10 bases. CDR3 length equals 17 residues. Trimming cost V 3 bases and J 2 bases; bases outside gene matches: 9. Germline V lookup: CDR1 MDHEN, CDR2 SYDVKM. In nucleotides, the CDR3 is TGTGCCAGCAGTTTGGGTCTTAGCGGGGGGTCGCAAGAGACCCAGTACTTC. Amino acids: CASSLGLSGGSQETQYF.

This chain uses TRBV12-3 or TRBV12-4 with TRBJ2-3; 9 bases are a match to TRBD2. The V and J ends lost 3 bases and 6 bases, in that order; junction bases with no gene match: 7. The CDR3 covers 15 residues. The CDR3 is CASSFGGGASDTQYF. In DNA, the CDR3 is TGTGCCAGCAGTTTTGGCGGGGGGGCCTCTGATACGCAGTATTTT.